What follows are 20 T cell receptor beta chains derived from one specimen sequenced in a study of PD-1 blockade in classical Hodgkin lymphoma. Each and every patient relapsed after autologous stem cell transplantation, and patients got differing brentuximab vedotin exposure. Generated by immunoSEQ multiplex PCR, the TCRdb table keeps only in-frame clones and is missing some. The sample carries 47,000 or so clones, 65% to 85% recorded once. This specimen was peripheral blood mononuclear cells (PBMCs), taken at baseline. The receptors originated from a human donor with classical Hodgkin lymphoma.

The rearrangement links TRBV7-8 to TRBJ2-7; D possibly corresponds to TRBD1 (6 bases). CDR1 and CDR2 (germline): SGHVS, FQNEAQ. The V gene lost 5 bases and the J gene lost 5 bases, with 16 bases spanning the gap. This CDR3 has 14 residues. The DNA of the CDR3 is TGTGCCAGCAGCACCCGAGAGGGGGTGCACGAGCAGTACTTC. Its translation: CASSTREGVHEQYF.

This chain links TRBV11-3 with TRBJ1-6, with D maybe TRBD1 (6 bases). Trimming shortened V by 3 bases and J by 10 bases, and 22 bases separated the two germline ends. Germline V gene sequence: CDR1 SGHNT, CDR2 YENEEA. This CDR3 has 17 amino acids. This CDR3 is CASSLTGGSSERSPLHF. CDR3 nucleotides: TGTGCCAGCAGCTTGACAGGAGGGTCCTCTGAAAGATCACCCCTCCACTTT.

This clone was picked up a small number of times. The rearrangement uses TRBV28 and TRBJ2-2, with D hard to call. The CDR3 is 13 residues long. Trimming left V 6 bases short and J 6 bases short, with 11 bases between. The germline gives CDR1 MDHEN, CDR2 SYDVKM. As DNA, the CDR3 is TGTGCCAGCAGACTTTGGCAGTCCGGGGAGCTGTTTTTT. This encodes CASRLWQSGELFF.

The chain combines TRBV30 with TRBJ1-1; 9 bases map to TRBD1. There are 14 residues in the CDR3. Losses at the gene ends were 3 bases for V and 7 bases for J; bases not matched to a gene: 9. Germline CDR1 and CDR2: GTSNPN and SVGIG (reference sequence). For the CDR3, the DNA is TGTGCCTGGAGCGCCCCCGGACAGGGGTATGAAGCTTTCTTT. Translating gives CAWSAPGQGYEAFF.

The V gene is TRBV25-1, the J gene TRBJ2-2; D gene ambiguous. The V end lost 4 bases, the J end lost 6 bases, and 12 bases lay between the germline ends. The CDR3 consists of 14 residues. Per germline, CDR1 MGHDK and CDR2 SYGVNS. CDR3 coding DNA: TGTGCCAGCAGTGCCCTAGACGGCGCCGGGGAGCTGTTTTTT. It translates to CASSALDGAGELFF.

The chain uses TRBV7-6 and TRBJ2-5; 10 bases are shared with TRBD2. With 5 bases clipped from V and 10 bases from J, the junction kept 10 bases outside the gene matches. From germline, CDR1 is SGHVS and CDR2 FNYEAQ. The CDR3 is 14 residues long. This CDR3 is CASSQRGGRPNQYF. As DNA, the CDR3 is TGTGCCAGCAGCCAGCGGGGGGGGAGGCCCAACCAGTACTTC. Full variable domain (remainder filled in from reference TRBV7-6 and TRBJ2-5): GAGVSQSPRYKVTKRGQDVALRCDPISGHVSLYWYRQALGQGPEFLTYFNYEAQQDKSGLPNDRFSAERPEGSISTLTIQRTEQRDSAMYRCASSQRGGRPNQYFGPGTRLLVL.

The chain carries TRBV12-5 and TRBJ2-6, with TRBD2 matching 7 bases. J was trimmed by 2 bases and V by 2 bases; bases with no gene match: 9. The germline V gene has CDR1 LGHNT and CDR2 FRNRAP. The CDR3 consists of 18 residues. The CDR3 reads CASGLQRGGTAGANVLTF. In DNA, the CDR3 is TGTGCTAGTGGTTTGCAGCGGGGTGGAACGGCTGGGGCCAACGTCCTGACTTTC.

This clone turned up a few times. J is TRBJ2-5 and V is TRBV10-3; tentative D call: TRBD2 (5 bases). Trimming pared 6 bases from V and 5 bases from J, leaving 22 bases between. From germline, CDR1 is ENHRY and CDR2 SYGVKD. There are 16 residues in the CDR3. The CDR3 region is CAISPVGVVWAETQYF. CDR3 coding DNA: TGTGCCATCAGCCCGGTCGGGGTCGTTTGGGCGGAGACCCAGTACTTC.

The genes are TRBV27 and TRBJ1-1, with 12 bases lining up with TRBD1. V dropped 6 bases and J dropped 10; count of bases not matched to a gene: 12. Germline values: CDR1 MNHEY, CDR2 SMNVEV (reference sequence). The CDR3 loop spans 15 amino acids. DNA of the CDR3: TGTGCCAGCAGCCCCAGGGACAGGGGGCATGAAGGAGCTTTCTTT. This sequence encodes CASSPRDRGHEGAFF.

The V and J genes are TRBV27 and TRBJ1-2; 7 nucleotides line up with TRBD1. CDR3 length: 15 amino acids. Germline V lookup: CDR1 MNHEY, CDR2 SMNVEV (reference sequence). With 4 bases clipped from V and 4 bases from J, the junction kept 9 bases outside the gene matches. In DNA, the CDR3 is TGTGCCAGCAGTTACGACAGGGATGGTAGCTATGGCTACACCTTC. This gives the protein CASSYDRDGSYGYTF.

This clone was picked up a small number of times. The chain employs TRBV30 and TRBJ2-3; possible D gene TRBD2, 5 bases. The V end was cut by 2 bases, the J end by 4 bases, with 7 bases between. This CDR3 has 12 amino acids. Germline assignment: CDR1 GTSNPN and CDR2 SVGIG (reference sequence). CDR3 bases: TGTGCCTGGAGTAACGGGGCAGATACGCAGTATTTT. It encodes CAWSNGADTQYF.

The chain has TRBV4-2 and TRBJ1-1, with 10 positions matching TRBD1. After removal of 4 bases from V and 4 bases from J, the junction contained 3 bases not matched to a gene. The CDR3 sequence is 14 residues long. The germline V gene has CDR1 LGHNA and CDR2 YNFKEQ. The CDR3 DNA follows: TGTGCCAGCAGCCCGGGACAGGGGAGCACTGAAGCTTTCTTT. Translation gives CASSPGQGSTEAFF.

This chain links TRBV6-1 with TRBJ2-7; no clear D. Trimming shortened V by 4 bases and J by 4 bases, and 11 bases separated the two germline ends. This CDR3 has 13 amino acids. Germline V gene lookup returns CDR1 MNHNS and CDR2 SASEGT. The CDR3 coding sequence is TGTGCCAGCAGTGTTGACAACCTATACGAGCAGTACTTC. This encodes CASSVDNLYEQYF.

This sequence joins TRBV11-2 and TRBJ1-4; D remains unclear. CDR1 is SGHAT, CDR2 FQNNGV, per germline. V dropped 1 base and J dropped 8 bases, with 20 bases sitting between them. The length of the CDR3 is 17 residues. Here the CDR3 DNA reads TGTGCCAGCAGCTTAGCCCAAGTTGGGTCCGAAGGGGAAAAACTGTTTTTT. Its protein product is CASSLAQVGSEGEKLFF.

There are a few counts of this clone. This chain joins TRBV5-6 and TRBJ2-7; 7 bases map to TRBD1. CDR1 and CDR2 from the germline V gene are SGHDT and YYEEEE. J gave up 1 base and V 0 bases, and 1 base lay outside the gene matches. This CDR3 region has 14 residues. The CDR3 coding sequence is TGTGCCAGCAGCTTGGGGGGACAGTCCTACGAGCAGTACTTC. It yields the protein CASSLGGQSYEQYF.

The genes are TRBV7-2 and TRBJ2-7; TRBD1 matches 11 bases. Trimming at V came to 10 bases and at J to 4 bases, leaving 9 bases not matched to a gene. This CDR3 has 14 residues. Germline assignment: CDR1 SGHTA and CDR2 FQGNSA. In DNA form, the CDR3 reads TGTGCCACCTCAGCCGGGACAGGGGGATACGAGCAGTACTTC. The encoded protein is CATSAGTGGYEQYF.

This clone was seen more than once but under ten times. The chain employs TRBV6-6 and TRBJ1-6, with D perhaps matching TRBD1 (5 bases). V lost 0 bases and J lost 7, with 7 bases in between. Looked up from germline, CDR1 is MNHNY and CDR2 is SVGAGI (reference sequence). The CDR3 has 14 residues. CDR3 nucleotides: TGTGCCAGCAGTTACTCGACAGCGAATTCACCCCTCCACTTT. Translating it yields CASSYSTANSPLHF.

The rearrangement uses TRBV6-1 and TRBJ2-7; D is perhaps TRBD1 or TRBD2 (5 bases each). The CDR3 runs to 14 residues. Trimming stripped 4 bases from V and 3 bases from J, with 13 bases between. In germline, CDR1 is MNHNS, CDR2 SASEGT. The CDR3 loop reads CASSGPGTDYEQYF. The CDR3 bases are TGTGCCAGCAGTGGACCTGGGACGGACTACGAGCAGTACTTC.

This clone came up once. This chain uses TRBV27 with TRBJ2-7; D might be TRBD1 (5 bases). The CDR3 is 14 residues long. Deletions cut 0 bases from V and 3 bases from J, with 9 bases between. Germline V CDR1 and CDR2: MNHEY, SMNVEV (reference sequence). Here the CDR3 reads CASSLSKGYYEQYF. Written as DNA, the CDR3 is TGTGCCAGCAGTTTATCTAAGGGGTACTACGAGCAGTACTTC.

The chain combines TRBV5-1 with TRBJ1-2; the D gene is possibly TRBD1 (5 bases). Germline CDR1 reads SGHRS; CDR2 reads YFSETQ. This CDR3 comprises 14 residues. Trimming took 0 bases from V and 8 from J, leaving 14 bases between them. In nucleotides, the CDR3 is TGCGCCAGCAGCTTGGAAGGGGAATCTGGCGGCTACACCTTC. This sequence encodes CASSLEGESGGYTF.